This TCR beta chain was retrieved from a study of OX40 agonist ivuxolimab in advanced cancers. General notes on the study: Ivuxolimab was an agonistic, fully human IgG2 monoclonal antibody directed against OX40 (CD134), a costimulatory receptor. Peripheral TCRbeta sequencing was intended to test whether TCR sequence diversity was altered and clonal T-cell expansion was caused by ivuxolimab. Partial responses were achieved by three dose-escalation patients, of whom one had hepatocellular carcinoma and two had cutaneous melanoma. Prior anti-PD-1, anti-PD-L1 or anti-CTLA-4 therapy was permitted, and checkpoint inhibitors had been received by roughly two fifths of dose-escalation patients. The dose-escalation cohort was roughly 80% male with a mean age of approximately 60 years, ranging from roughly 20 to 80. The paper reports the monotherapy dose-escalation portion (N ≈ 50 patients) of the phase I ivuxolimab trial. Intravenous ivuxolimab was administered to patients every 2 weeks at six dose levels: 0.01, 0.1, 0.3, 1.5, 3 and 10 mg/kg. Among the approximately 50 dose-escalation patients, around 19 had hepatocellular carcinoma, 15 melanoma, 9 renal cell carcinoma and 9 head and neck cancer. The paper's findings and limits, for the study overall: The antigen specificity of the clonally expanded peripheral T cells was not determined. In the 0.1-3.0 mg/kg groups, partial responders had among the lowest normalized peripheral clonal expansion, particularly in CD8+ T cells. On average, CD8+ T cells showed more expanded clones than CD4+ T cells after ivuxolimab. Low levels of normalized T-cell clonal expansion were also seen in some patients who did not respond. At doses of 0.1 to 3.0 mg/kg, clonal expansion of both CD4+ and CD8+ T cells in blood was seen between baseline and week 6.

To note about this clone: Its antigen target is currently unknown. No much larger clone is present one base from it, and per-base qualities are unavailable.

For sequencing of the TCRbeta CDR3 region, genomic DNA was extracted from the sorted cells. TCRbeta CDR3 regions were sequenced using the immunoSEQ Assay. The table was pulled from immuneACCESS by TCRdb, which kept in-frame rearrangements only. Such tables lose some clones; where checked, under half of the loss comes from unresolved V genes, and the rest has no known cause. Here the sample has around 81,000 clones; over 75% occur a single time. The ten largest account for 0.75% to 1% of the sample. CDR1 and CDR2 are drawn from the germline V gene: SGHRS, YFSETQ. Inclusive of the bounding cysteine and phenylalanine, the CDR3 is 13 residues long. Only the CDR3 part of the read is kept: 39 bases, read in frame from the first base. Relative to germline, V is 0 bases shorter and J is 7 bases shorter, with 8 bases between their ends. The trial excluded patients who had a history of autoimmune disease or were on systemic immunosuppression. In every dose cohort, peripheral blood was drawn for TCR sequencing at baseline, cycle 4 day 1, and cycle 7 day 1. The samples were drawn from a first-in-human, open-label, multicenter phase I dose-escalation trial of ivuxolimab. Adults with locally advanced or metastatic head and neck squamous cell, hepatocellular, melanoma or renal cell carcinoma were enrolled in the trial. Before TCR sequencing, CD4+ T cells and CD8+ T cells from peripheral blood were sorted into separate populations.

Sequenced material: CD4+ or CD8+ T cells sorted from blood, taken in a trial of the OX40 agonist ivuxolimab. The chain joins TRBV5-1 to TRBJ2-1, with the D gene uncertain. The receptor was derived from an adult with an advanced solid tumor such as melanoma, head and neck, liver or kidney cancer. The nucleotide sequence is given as TGCGCCAGCAGCTTGGGGGGTTTGAATGAGCAGTTCTTC. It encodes CASSLGGLNEQFF.